The 28 T cell receptor beta chains in this list originate from one sample, sequenced in a study of T cells in tuberculosis. Time point reported: new active TB diagnosis, blood taken before or within 7 days of starting treatment. Generated by immunoSEQ multiplex PCR, the TCRdb table keeps only in-frame clones and is missing some. The sample includes under 30,000 clones, 90% to 95% of them seen just once. The sequencing used PBMCs, collected at tuberculosis diagnosis. The receptor set was obtained from an adult with tuberculosis.

This clone was seen once. This chain joins TRBV7-3 and TRBJ2-7; 7 bases map to TRBD1. CDR1 is SGHTA, CDR2 FQGTGA, per germline. The CDR3 is made up of 16 amino acids. With 0 bases clipped from V and 2 bases from J, the junction kept 7 bases outside the gene matches. CDR3: CASSLTPDRSPYEQYF. The CDR3 bases are TGTGCCAGCAGCTTAACGCCGGACAGGTCCCCCTACGAGCAGTACTTC. Using reference TRBV7-3 and TRBJ2-7 for the parts outside the CDR3, the full variable domain is GAGVSQTPSNKVTEKGKYVELRCDPISGHTALYWYRQSLGQGPEFLIYFQGTGAADDSGLPNDRFFAVRPEGSVSTLKIQRTERGDSAVYLCASSLTPDRSPYEQYFGPGTRLTVT.

The chain has TRBV18 and TRBJ2-2; D perhaps matches TRBD1 (6 bases). Trimming removed 6 bases at V and 2 bases at J, with 16 bases between. The CDR3 is 16 amino acids. Looked up from germline, CDR1 is KGHSH and CDR2 is LQKENI. CDR3 in DNA: TGTGCCAGCTCGCTTCGGGACAAAGCAAACACCGGGGAGCTGTTTTTT. Protein product: CASSLRDKANTGELFF. Complete variable domain (other parts from reference TRBV18 and TRBJ2-2): NAGVMQNPRHLVRRRGQEARLRCSPMKGHSHVYWYRQLPEEGLKFMVYLQKENIIDESGMPKERFSAEFPKEGPSILRIQQVVRGDSAAYFCASSLRDKANTGELFFGEGSRLTVL.

This clone was observed once. The J gene is TRBJ2-1, the V gene TRBV7-3; 11 bases are shared with TRBD2. CDR1 is SGHTA, CDR2 FQGTGA, per germline. V shed 1 base and J 8 bases; nucleotides not matched to a gene: 4. This CDR3 spans 15 amino acids. This chain's CDR3 is CASSLIAGGRDEQFF. For the CDR3, the DNA is TGTGCCAGCAGCTTAATAGCGGGAGGGCGGGATGAGCAGTTCTTC.

The chain carries TRBV29-1 and TRBJ2-1; 11 positions match TRBD1. Trimming removed 7 bases from V and 8 bases from J; junction bases left unmatched: 7. The CDR3 totals 13 residues. Germline-derived CDR1 and CDR2 are SQVTM and ANQGSEA. The CDR3 is CSAGDRGSHEQFF. CDR3 DNA sequence: TGCAGCGCAGGGGACAGGGGGTCCCATGAGCAGTTCTTC.

V gene TRBV9 combines with J gene TRBJ2-3, with 9 positions matching TRBD2. The CDR3 is made up of 16 amino acids. Germline CDR1 SGDLS, CDR2 YYNGEE. V lost 0 bases and J lost 6; bases outside the gene matches: 8. This CDR3 reads CASSVAAGGRVDTQYF. CDR3 DNA: TGTGCCAGCAGCGTAGCGGCGGGGGGGCGCGTGGATACGCAGTATTTT.

The gene calls are TRBV5-6 and TRBJ2-2; possibly TRBD1 for D (5 bases). CDR1 and CDR2 from the germline V gene are SGHDT and YYEEEE. This CDR3 is 15 amino acids long. Trimming pared 6 bases from V and 0 bases from J, leaving 12 bases between. The CDR3: CASTYRKTNTGELFF. Here the CDR3 DNA reads TGTGCCAGCACCTACAGGAAGACGAACACCGGGGAGCTGTTTTTT.

This chain connects TRBV5-4 to TRBJ2-1, with 8 positions matching TRBD2. Looked up from germline, CDR1 is SGHNT and CDR2 is YYREEE (reference sequence). This CDR3 is built from 16 residues. Germline trimming cut 0 bases from V and 5 bases from J; bases unmatched to any gene: 7. The CDR3 is CASSLVGTSGNNEQFF. The CDR3 DNA follows: TGTGCCAGCAGCTTGGTCGGCACTAGCGGAAACAATGAGCAGTTCTTC.

The chain uses TRBV6-5 and TRBJ2-5; 8 bases fit TRBD1. Germline assignment: CDR1 MNHEY and CDR2 SVGAGI. The CDR3 contains 16 residues. The V gene end was trimmed by 3 bases and the J gene end by 2 bases; junction bases not matched to a gene: 8. CDR3 in DNA: TGTGCCAGCAGTTATCGAAACGGACAGGGTCAAGAGACCCAGTACTTC. Its translation is CASSYRNGQGQETQYF.

The gene calls are TRBV6-5 and TRBJ1-2; 9 bases line up with TRBD1. Germline CDR1 reads MNHEY; CDR2 reads SVGAGI. V trimming: 6 bases; J trimming: 4 bases; junction bases outside the gene matches: 9. There are 15 residues in the CDR3. The CDR3 coding sequence is TGTGCCAGCAGCCGCTCCCGGGACAGGGCCTATGGCTACACCTTC. Its protein product is CASSRSRDRAYGYTF.

The V call is TRBV5-6, the J call TRBJ1-2, with a possible D match to TRBD1 (5 bases). Trimming stripped 1 base from V and 9 bases from J, with 13 bases between. CDR3 length: 13 residues. The V gene's germline CDR1 is SGHDT and CDR2 YYEEEE. The CDR3 sequence is CASSLRRGRSYTF. CDR3 coding DNA: TGTGCCAGCAGCTTGAGGAGGGGTAGGAGCTACACCTTC.

This chain links TRBV10-3 with TRBJ1-2; no reliable D call. V lost 7 bases, J lost 4 bases, and 10 bases lay in between. Germline lookup yields CDR1 ENHRY and CDR2 SYGVKD. This CDR3 has 12 residues. The CDR3 DNA is TGTGCCATCAATACGGGTTTCTATGGCTACACCTTC. It encodes CAINTGFYGYTF.

The chain has TRBV29-1 and TRBJ1-1; D unresolved. V lost 3 bases, J lost 0 bases, and 8 bases lay in between. CDR1 is SQVTM, CDR2 ANQGSEA, per germline. The CDR3 consists of 13 residues. The CDR3 bases are TGCAGCGTTGATTACGGGATGAACACTGAAGCTTTCTTT. Its protein is CSVDYGMNTEAFF.

The count of this clone is one. The chain recombines TRBV27 with TRBJ2-2, with 7 positions matching TRBD2. The CDR3 contains 15 residues. V shed 3 bases and J 6 bases; nucleotides not matched to a gene: 7. Germline V gene lookup returns CDR1 MNHEY and CDR2 SMNVEV (reference sequence). The DNA of the CDR3 is TGTGCCAGCAGTTTGGGTCTAGCGGACCCCGGGGAGCTGTTTTTT. Translating gives CASSLGLADPGELFF.

This sequence joins TRBV19 and TRBJ1-5, with a possible D match to TRBD1 (5 bases). With 5 bases removed from V and 3 bases from J, the gap between germline ends came to 17 bases. The CDR3 has 16 amino acids. Germline V gene data show CDR1 as LNHDA and CDR2 as SQIVND (reference sequence). The CDR3 region is CASSWGGTPLNQPQHF. In DNA form, the CDR3 reads TGTGCCAGTAGTTGGGGGGGGACGCCTCTCAATCAGCCCCAGCATTTT.

The chain links TRBV23-1 to TRBJ1-6; no reliable D call. TRBV23-1 is designated an ORF whose function remains uncertain. CDR3 length equals 17 residues. V lost 10 bases to trimming and J lost 0 bases, with 19 bases between them. The CDR3, as DNA: TGCGCCAAGAACTACAAGGATGTGAGCTCCTATAATTCACCCCTCCACTTT. The encoded protein is CAKNYKDVSSYNSPLHF.

The gene calls are TRBV18 and TRBJ2-7; 9 bases match TRBD1. Per germline, CDR1 KGHSH and CDR2 LQKENI. The CDR3 is 14 residues long. The trim removed 3 bases at V and 6 bases at J, leaving 6 bases unmatched. The CDR3 protein is CASSPDRGRVEQYF. The DNA for the CDR3 is TGTGCCAGCTCACCTGACAGGGGGAGGGTCGAGCAGTACTTC.

This chain joins TRBV5-1 and TRBJ2-7, with 8 bases aligning to TRBD2. With 4 bases clipped from V and 0 bases from J, the junction kept 6 bases outside the gene matches. The CDR3 covers 15 residues. Germline V gene sequence: CDR1 SGHRS, CDR2 YFSETQ. CDR3 in amino acids: CASSPGLAGSYEQYF. DNA of the CDR3: TGCGCCAGCAGCCCAGGCCTAGCGGGCTCCTACGAGCAGTACTTC.

This chain uses TRBV18 with TRBJ2-3, with TRBD2 identical over 8 bases. This CDR3 is 15 amino acids long. Unmatched junction bases numbered 7, after V lost 6 bases and J lost 2 bases. The germline gives CDR1 KGHSH, CDR2 LQKENI. The chain's CDR3 is CASSSGLVATDTQYF. CDR3 nucleotides: TGTGCCAGCTCGTCGGGACTAGTGGCCACAGATACGCAGTATTTT.

The CDR3 nucleotides read TGTGCCAGCAGTGGTCCCCTGGGACAGGATGCTAACTATGGCTACACCTTC. It specifies CASSGPLGQDANYGYTF. V usage is TRBV25-1 and J usage is TRBJ1-2; 8 nucleotides line up with TRBD1. The CDR3 is made up of 17 amino acids. The V gene's germline CDR1 is MGHDK and CDR2 SYGVNS. Germline trimming cut 4 bases from V and 0 bases from J; bases unmatched to any gene: 10.

The chain uses TRBV7-8 and TRBJ1-2; no reliable D call. V lost 4 bases and J 8 bases, leaving 23 bases between the germline ends. This CDR3 has 16 residues. From germline, CDR1 is SGHVS and CDR2 FQNEAQ. In DNA form, the CDR3 reads TGTGCCAGCAGCTCCGACTTCGGTCCAATAACGCCCGGCTACACCTTC. Its translation: CASSSDFGPITPGYTF.

The chain has TRBV27 and TRBJ2-3; 10 bases agree with TRBD1. Germline V gives CDR1 MNHEY, CDR2 SMNVEV (reference sequence). With V trimmed by 11 bases and J by 2 bases, 10 bases remained unmatched. This CDR3 spans 15 amino acids. CDR3 in DNA: TGTGCCCGGCCTCCGGGACAGGGGTTCACAGATACGCAGTATTTT. Translated, it gives CARPPGQGFTDTQYF.

This sequence joins TRBV21-1 and TRBJ1-2; the table's D gene call, TRBD1, was not cross checked with the DNA. TRBV21-1 is flagged as a pseudogene. The CDR3 length is 14 residues. The CDR3, as DNA: TGTGCCAGCACCGATATTTCTTACAGGGGACGCTACACCTTC. Translating gives CASTDISYRGRYTF.

The rearrangement links TRBV5-1 to TRBJ1-1, with 8 nucleotides matching TRBD1. V was pared by 0 bases and J by 1 base, with 5 bases of the junction left unmatched. This CDR3 region has 16 residues. From germline, CDR1 is SGHRS and CDR2 YFSETQ. This CDR3 reads CASSLGDRGKNTEAFF. In nucleotides, the CDR3 is TGCGCCAGCAGCTTGGGAGACAGGGGAAAGAACACTGAAGCTTTCTTT.

The rearrangement uses TRBV13 and TRBJ2-7; 10 bases map to TRBD2. J gave up 0 bases and V 3 bases, and 8 bases lay outside the gene matches. From germline, CDR1 is PRHDT and CDR2 FYEKMQ (reference sequence). The CDR3 totals 17 residues. The chain's CDR3 is CASSFRAGGSSSYEQYF. The CDR3 region has the DNA TGTGCCAGCAGCTTTCGAGCGGGGGGGTCGAGCTCCTACGAGCAGTACTTC.

About this clone: Because the CDR3's place on the DNA is in doubt, the DNA is left out and the CDR3 is given as listed by TCRdb. This chain uses TRBV2 with TRBJ2-7; the table's D call TRBD2 went unverified against the DNA. CDR1 is SNHLY, CDR2 FYNNEI, per germline. The CDR3 length is 13 residues, termini included. CDR3 region: CASILAVDYEQYF.

The rearrangement uses TRBV30 and TRBJ1-4; 8 bases are a match to TRBD1. The CDR3 runs 15 residues. Germline V gives CDR1 GTSNPN, CDR2 SVGIG (reference sequence). The junction had 10 bases not matched to a gene; V was cut back by 2 bases and J by 8 bases. The CDR3 bases are TGTGCCTGGAGTATCAAGGACAGGGTAGGAGAAAAACTGTTTTTT. Translating gives CAWSIKDRVGEKLFF.

This rearrangement joins TRBV2 to TRBJ2-5; D unclear. Trimming took 0 bases from V and 2 from J, leaving 7 bases between them. The CDR3 has 14 amino acids. The V gene's germline CDR1 is SNHLY and CDR2 FYNNEI. The CDR3 DNA follows: TGTGCCAGCAGTGAAGCGCCCGGTCAAGAGACCCAGTACTTC. Encoded protein: CASSEAPGQETQYF.

V usage is TRBV6-1 and J usage is TRBJ2-7, with 9 bases matching TRBD2. The CDR3 contains 15 residues. Trimming at V came to 1 base and at J to 5 bases, leaving 6 bases not matched to a gene. Germline values: CDR1 MNHNS, CDR2 SASEGT. CDR3 sequence: CASSEEAGGRHEQYF. The CDR3 coding sequence is TGTGCCAGCAGTGAAGAGGCGGGAGGGCGTCACGAGCAGTACTTC.